A selection of T cell receptor beta chains follows, all from one sample in a study of cytomegalovirus exposure and HLA in healthy donors. The method was immunoSEQ multiplex PCR; TCRdb's version includes in-frame clones alone and lacks a portion of them. In the table there are about 160,000 clones, around four fifths of which are singletons. Sample: PBMCs. The source is a man aged 45-65 years in good health and CMV-seropositive. CDR3s include the opening cysteine and the closing phenylalanine or tryptophan. D genes are given only for firm matches. The listing skips clone size in some rows; elsewhere it reads once, few, many or a size class.

abundance	d_gene	v_gene	j_gene	CDR3nt	CDR3aa
.	TRBD1	TRBV5-1	TRBJ2-3	TGCGCCAGCAGCTTGGGGGACAGGGTATCAGATACGCAGTATTTT	CASSLGDRVSDTQYF
.	.	TRBV30	TRBJ1-5	TGTGCCTGGGCGGGCGGTTACAATCAGCCCCAGCATTTT	CAWAGGYNQPQHF
once	.	TRBV6-1	TRBJ2-2	TGTGCCAGCAGTGAGAGCTGGCAGGTGAACACCGGGGAGCTGTTTTTT	CASSESWQVNTGELFF
few	.	TRBV11-2	TRBJ2-2	TGTGCCAGCAGACTTCACACCGGGGAGCTGTTTTTT	CASRLHTGELFF
.	.	TRBV5-6	TRBJ1-4	TGTGCCAGCAGGGCTAGTGAAAAACTGTTTTTT	CASRASEKLFF
.	TRBD1	TRBV18	TRBJ1-5	TGTGCCAGCTCACCATCGAGACAGGGAGGTCAGCCCCAGCATTTT	CASSPSRQGGQPQHF
.	.	TRBV4-1	TRBJ1-2	TGCGCCAGCAGCCAAGATTTAACAGGGACCTACTATGGCTACACCTTC	CASSQDLTGTYYGYTF
.	TRBD1	TRBV4-2	TRBJ1-2	TGTGCCAGCAGCCAAAGCTCAGGACAGGGGCTTCTCTTTAGTGGCTACACCTTC	CASSQSSGQGLLFSGYTF
.	TRBD1	TRBV6-1	TRBJ1-2	TGTGCCAGCAAACCCGGAGGGGGCGGGGATGGCTACACCTTC	CASKPGGGGDGYTF
.	TRBD1	TRBV6-5	TRBJ1-2	TGTGCCAGCAGGACCAACAGGGGGACTAACTATGGCTACACCTTC	CASRTNRGTNYGYTF
few	TRBD2	TRBV6-5	TRBJ2-3	TGTGCCAGCAGTTACTCGCGGGGGGCCCTAGATACGCAGTATTTT	CASSYSRGALDTQYF
.	.	TRBV29-1	TRBJ2-1	TGCAGCGTTGGGCAGGGTGAGCAGTTCTTC	CSVGQGEQFF
.	TRBD1	TRBV5-4	TRBJ2-2	TGTGCCAGCAGCAACCGGGACAGGGAGCTCGGGGAGCTGTTTTTT	CASSNRDRELGELFF
.	.	TRBV15	TRBJ2-1	TGTGCCACCAGCAGATACGGGGACAATGAGCAGTTCTTC	CATSRYGDNEQFF
.	.	TRBV30	TRBJ1-1	TGTGCCTGGAGTGCAGGACACTTGAACACTGAAGCTTTCTTT	CAWSAGHLNTEAFF
few	.	TRBV7-9	TRBJ1-4	TGTGCCAGCAGCTTAGGGGGAGTACCTAATGAAAAACTGTTTTTT	CASSLGGVPNEKLFF
.	TRBD2	TRBV11-1	TRBJ2-1	TGTGCCAGCAGCTTAGGGGGGGGATACAATGAGCAGTTCTTC	CASSLGGGYNEQFF
.	TRBD2	TRBV11-2	TRBJ2-7	TGTGCCAGCAGGGCCGGGACTAGCGGGGGATCCTACGAGCAGTACTTC	CASRAGTSGGSYEQYF
.	TRBD1	TRBV5-6	TRBJ1-2	TGTGCCAGCAGCCCAGGGACAGCTTATGGCTACACCTTC	CASSPGTAYGYTF
.	TRBD2	TRBV10-2	TRBJ2-1	TGCGCCAGCCGTGGGTTACTAGCGGAGGAGCAGTTCTTC	CASRGLLAEEQFF
.	TRBD1	TRBV5-1	TRBJ1-4	TGCGCCAGCAGCCAGGGGACAGCAACTAATGAAAAACTGTTTTTT	CASSQGTATNEKLFF
.	.	TRBV30	TRBJ1-5	TGTGCCTGGAGTAACGGGGGGGGCGGTCAGCCCCAGCATTTT	CAWSNGGGGQPQHF
.	.	TRBV5-1	TRBJ2-5	TGCGCCAGCAGCCCCCGGGAAATATTGTTGAGCGGGACCCAGTACTTC	CASSPREILLSGTQYF
once	.	TRBV9	TRBJ2-3	TGTGCCAGCGCTTTCGGGGAGGATACGCAGTATTTT	CASAFGEDTQYF
few	TRBD1	TRBV19	TRBJ1-2	TGTGCCAGTGGGGACAGGAAAAACTATGGCTACACCTTC	CASGDRKNYGYTF
.	TRBD1	TRBV7-2	TRBJ2-1	TGTGCCAGCAGCTTACGGGGACAGTCGTTGACCAATATCTACAATGAGCAGTTCTTC	CASSLRGQSLTNIYNEQFF
once	TRBD2	TRBV19	TRBJ2-7	TGTGCCAGTAGTATCAGAGCGGGAGGGAGCTACGAGCAGTACTTC	CASSIRAGGSYEQYF
.	.	TRBV21-1	TRBJ1-1	TGTGCCAGCAGCGCTCAAAGAAGGGGGGGCACTGAAGCTTTCTTT	CASSAQRRGGTEAFF
.	TRBD1	TRBV6-6	TRBJ1-2	TGTGCCAGGTCGACAGGGAGCAACTATGGCTACACCTTC	CARSTGSNYGYTF
once	TRBD1	TRBV4-1	TRBJ2-6	TGCGCCAGCAGCCATGCCAGGGGGCACGGGGCCAACGGCCTGACTTTC	CASSHARGHGANGLTF
.	TRBD2	TRBV30	TRBJ2-3	TGTGCCTGGGGCCCGGGGCTAGCGGGAGCCACAGATACGCAGTATTTT	CAWGPGLAGATDTQYF
.	.	TRBV7-8	TRBJ2-1	TGTGCCAGCAGCTTCGGTTACAATGAGCAGTTCTTC	CASSFGYNEQFF
.	TRBD2	TRBV14	TRBJ2-7	TGTGCCAGCAGCCAGGCTAGCGGGGACCTCTCCTACGAGCAGTACTTC	CASSQASGDLSYEQYF
.	TRBD1	TRBV7-2	TRBJ2-1	TGTGCCAGCAGACAGGGGTACAATGAGCAGTTCTTC	CASRQGYNEQFF
.	.	TRBV7-9	TRBJ1-1	TGTGCCACACTCCGAGAGAACACTGAAGCTTTCTTT	CATLRENTEAFF
.	TRBD1	TRBV19	TRBJ2-5	TGTGCCAGTAGTAAGGGCCAGGGGGCTATTGAGGAGACCCAGTACTTC	CASSKGQGAIEETQYF
.	.	TRBV10-3	TRBJ2-7	TGTGCCATCAGTGTAGGGGGAACCTACGAGCAGTACTTC	CAISVGGTYEQYF
.	TRBD2	TRBV5-1	TRBJ2-3	TGCGCCAGCAGCTTCGGACTAGAGGGAACAGATACGCAGTATTTT	CASSFGLEGTDTQYF
.	TRBD1	TRBV28	TRBJ2-6	TGTGCCAGCCGGACAGGGGCTGCTGGGGCCAACGTCCTGACTTTC	CASRTGAAGANVLTF
once	.	TRBV5-8	TRBJ2-1	TGTGCCAGCAGCGAGAGGGGGTATGAGCAGTTCTTC	CASSERGYEQFF
.	.	TRBV25-1	TRBJ1-4	TGTGCCAGCAGTGATTCGTATGAAAAACTGTTTTTT	CASSDSYEKLFF
.	.	TRBV6-5	TRBJ2-1	TGTGCCAGCCGGGGGTGGACTTACAATGAGCAGTTCTTC	CASRGWTYNEQFF
.	TRBD2	TRBV10-3	TRBJ2-2	TGTGCCATAGCGGGGGGGACCGGGGAGCTGTTTTTT	CAIAGGTGELFF
once	TRBD2	TRBV4-1	TRBJ2-1	TGCGCCAGCAGCCTAACCGCCGGACAGCGGGGGAATGAGCAGTTCTTC	CASSLTAGQRGNEQFF